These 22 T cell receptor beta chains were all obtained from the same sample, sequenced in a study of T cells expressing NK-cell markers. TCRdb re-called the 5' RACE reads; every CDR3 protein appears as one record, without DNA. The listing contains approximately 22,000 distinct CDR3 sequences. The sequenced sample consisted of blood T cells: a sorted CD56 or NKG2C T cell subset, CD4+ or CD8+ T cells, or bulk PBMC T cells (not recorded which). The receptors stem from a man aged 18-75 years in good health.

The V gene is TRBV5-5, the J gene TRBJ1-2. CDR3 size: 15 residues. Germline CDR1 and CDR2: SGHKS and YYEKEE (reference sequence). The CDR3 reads CASSLGPTGGYGYTF.

The CDR3 loop reads CASSPRPGAGTGANYGYTF. The chain couples TRBV18 to TRBJ1-2; checking the TCRdb D call of TRBD1 is not possible without DNA. CDR3 length: 19 residues. CDR1 and CDR2 (germline): KGHSH, LQKENI.

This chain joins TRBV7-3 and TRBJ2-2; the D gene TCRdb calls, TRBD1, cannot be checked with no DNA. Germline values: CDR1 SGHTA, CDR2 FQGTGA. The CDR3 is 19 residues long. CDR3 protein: CASSPRGGGRTWNTGELFF.

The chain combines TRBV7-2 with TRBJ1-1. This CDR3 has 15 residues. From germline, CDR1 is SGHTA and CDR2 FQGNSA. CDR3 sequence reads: CASSLVPRTNTEAFF. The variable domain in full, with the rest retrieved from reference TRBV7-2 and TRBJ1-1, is GAGVSQSPSNKVTEKGKDVELRCDPISGHTALYWYRQSLGQGLEFLIYFQGNSAPDKSGLPSDRFSAERTGGSVSTLTIQRTQQEDSAVYLCASSLVPRTNTEAFFGQGTRLTVV.

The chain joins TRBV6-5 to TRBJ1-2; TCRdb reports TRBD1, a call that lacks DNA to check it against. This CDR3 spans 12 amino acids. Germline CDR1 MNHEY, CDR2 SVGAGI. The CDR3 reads CASSYRGRGYTF.

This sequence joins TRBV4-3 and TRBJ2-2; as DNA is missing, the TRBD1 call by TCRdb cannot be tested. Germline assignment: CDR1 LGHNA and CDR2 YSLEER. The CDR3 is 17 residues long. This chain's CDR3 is CASSRSHRDRYTGELFF.

The CDR3 sequence: CASRDHRVAGANVLTF. J is TRBJ2-6 and V is TRBV5-1; the D call of TRBD1 rests on TCRdb alone, since no DNA is present to check it. CDR3 length: 16 amino acids. CDR1 and CDR2 from the germline V gene are SGHRS and YFSETQ.

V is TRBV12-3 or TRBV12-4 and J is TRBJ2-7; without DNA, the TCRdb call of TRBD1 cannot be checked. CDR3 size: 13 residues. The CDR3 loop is CASSLDRGAKKYF.

The CDR3 region is CSATRRGGFSSYEQYF. This chain uses TRBV20-1 with TRBJ2-7; TCRdb names TRBD1, which stays unverified in the absence of DNA. CDR1 and CDR2 (germline): DFQATT, SNEGSKA (reference sequence). The CDR3 runs to 16 residues.

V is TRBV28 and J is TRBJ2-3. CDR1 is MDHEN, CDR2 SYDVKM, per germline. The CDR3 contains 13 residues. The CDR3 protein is CASSRRSTDTQYF.

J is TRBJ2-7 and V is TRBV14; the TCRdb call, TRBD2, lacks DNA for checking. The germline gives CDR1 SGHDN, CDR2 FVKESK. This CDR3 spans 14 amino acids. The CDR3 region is CASSQGAGTYEQYF.

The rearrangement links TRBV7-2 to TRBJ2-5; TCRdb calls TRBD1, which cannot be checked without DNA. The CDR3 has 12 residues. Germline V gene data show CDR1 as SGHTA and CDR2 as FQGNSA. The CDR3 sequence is CASSRPGETQYF. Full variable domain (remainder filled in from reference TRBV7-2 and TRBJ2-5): GAGVSQSPSNKVTEKGKDVELRCDPISGHTALYWYRQSLGQGLEFLIYFQGNSAPDKSGLPSDRFSAERTGGSVSTLTIQRTQQEDSAVYLCASSRPGETQYFGPGTRLLVL.

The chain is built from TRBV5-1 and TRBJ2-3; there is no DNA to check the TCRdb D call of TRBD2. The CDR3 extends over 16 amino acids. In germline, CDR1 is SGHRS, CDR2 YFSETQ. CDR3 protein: CASSLHSGRAPDTQYF.

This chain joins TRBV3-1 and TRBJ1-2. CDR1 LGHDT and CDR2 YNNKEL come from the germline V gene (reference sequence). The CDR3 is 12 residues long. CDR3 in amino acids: CASSQEGNGYTF.

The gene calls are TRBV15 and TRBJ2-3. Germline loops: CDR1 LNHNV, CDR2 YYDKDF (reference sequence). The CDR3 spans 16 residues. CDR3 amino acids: CATSRVFGGATDTQYF.

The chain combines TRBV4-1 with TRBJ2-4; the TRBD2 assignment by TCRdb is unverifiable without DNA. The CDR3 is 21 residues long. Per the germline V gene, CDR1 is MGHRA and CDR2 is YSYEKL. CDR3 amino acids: CASSQDLLTSGASLSKNIQYF.

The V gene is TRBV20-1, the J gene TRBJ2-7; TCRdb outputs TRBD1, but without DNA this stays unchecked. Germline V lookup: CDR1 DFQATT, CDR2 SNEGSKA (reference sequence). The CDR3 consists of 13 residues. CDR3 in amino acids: CSARGQGSYEQYF.

CDR3 loop: CASSPFGATSYEQYF. The chain links TRBV18 to TRBJ2-7; TCRdb gives TRBD1 as the D gene, but with no DNA this cannot be confirmed. Germline CDR1 KGHSH, CDR2 LQKENI. This CDR3 is built from 15 residues.

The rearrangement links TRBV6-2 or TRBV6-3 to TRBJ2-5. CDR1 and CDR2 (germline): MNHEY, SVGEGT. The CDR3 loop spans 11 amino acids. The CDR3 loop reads CASSPLQSLYF.

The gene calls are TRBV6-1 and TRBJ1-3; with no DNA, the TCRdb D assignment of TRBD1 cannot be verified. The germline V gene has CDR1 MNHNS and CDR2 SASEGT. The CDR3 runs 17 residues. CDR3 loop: CASSPGTGRRGGNTIYF.

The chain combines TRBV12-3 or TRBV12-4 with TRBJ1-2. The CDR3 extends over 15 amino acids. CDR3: CASSWGPSANYGYTF.

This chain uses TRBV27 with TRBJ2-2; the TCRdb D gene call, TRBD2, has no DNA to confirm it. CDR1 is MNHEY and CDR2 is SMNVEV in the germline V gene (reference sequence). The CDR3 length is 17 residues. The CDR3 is CASSLQEGLPFTGELFF.